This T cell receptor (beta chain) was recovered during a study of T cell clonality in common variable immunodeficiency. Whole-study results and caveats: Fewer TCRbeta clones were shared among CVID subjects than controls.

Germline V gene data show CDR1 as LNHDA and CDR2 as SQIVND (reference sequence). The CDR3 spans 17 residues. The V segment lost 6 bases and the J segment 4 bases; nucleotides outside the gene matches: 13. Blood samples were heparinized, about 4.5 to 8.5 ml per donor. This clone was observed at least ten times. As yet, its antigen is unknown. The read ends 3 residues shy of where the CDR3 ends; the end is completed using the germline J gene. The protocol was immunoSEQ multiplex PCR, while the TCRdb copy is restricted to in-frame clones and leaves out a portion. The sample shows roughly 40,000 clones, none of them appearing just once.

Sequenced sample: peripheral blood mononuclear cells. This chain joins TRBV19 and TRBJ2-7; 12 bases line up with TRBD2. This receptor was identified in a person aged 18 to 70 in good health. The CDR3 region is CASSPPGLAGLTYEQYF. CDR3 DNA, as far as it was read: TGTGCCAGTAGCCCTCCAGGACTAGCGGGATTGACGTACGAG. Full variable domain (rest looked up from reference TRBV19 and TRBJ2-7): DGGITQSPKYLFRKEGQNVTLSCEQNLNHDAMYWYRQDPGQGLRLIYYSQIVNDFQKGDIAEGYSVSREKKESFPLTVTSAQKNPTAFYLCASSPPGLAGLTYEQYFGPGTRLTVT.